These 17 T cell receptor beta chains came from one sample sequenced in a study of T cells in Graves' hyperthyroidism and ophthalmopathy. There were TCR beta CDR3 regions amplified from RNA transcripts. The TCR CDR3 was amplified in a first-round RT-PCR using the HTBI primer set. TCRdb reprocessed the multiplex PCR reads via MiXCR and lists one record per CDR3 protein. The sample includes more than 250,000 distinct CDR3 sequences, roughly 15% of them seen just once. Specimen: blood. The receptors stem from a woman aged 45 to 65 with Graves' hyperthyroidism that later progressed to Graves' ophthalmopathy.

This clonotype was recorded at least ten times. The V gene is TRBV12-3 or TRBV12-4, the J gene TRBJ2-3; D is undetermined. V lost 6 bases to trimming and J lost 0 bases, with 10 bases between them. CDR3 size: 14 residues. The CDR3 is CASSLEASTDTQYF. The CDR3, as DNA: TGTGCCAGCAGCCTCGAAGCGAGCACAGATACGCAGTATTTT.

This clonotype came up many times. CDR3 in DNA: TGTGCCAGCAGCTTAAGGATTTCCGGGGAGCTGTTTTTT. This gives the protein CASSLRISGELFF. The chain recombines TRBV11-3 with TRBJ2-2; unclear D gene. Germline lookup yields CDR1 SGHNT and CDR2 YENEEA. There are 13 residues in the CDR3. V was trimmed by 2 bases and J by 6 bases, leaving 7 bases between them.

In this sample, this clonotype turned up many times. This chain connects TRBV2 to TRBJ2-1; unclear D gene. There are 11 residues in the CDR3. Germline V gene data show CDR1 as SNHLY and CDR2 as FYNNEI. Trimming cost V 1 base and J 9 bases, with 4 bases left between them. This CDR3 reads CASSEEIEQFF. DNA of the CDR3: TGTGCCAGCAGTGAAGAAATTGAGCAGTTCTTC.

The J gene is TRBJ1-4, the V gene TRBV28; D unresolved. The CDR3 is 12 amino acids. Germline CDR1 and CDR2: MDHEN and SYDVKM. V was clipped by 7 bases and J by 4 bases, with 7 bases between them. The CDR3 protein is CASTNLNEKLFF. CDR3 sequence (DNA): TGTGCCAGCACCAACCTTAATGAAAAACTGTTTTTT.

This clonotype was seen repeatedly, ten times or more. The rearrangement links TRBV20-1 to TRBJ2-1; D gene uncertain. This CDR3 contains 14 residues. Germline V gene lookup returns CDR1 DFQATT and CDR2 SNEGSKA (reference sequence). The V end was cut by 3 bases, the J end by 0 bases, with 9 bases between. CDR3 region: CSARAVLSYNEQFF. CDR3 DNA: TGCAGTGCTAGGGCGGTACTCTCCTACAATGAGCAGTTCTTC.

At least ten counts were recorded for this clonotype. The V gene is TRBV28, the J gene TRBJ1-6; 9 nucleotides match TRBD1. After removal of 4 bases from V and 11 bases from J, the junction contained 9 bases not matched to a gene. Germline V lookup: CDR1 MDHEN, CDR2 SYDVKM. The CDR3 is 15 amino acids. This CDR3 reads CASSSPGQGEAPLHF. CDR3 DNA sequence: TGTGCCAGCAGTTCTCCGGGACAGGGAGAGGCACCCCTCCACTTT.

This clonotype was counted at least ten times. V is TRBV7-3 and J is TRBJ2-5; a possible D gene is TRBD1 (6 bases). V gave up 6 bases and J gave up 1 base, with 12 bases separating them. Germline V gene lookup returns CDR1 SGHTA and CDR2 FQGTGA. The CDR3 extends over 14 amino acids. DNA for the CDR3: TGTGCCAGCAGTCCTGGACAGACCCAAGAGACCCAGTACTTC. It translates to CASSPGQTQETQYF.

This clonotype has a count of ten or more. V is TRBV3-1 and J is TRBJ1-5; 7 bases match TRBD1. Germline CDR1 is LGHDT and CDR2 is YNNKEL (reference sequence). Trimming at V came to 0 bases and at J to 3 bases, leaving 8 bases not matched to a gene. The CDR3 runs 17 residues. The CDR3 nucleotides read TGTGCCAGCAGCCAAGATTGGAGACAGGGTTACAATCAGCCCCAGCATTTT. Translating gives CASSQDWRQGYNQPQHF.

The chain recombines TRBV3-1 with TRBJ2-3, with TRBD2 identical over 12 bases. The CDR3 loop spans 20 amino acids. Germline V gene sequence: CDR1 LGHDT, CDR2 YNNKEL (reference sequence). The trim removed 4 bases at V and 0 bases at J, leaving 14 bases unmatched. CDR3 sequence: CASSPGGRLAGDVSTDTQYF. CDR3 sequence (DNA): TGTGCCAGCAGCCCGGGGGGGAGACTAGCGGGAGACGTGAGCACAGATACGCAGTATTTT.

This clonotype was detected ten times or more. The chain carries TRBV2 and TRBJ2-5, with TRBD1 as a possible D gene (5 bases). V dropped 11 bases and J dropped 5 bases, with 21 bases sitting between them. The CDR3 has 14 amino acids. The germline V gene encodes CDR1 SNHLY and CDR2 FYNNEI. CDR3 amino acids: CASFRAGSGETQYF. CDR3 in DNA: TGTGCCTCTTTTCGGGCAGGGTCAGGGGAGACCCAGTACTTC.

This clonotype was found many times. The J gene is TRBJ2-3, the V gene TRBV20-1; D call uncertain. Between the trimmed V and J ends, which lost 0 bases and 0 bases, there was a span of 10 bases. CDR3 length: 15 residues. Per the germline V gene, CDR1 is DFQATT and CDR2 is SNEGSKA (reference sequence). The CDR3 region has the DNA TGCAGTGCTAGAGATCGGAGCAGAAGCACAGATACGCAGTATTTT. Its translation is CSARDRSRSTDTQYF.

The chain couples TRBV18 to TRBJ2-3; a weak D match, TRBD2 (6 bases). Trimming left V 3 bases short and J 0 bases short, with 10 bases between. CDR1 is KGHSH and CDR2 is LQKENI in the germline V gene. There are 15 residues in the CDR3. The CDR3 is CASSPGLISTDTQYF. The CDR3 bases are TGTGCCAGCTCACCGGGACTGATTAGCACAGATACGCAGTATTTT.

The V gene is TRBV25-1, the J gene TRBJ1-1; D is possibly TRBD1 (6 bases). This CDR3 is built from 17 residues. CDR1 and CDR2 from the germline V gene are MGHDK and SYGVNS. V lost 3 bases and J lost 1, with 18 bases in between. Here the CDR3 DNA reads TGTGCCAGCAGTGACCGCTGGGGAGGGGACACGAACACTGAAGCTTTCTTT. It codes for CASSDRWGGDTNTEAFF.

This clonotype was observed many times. This CDR3 reads CASSFPGASTEAFF. The CDR3 DNA is TGTGCCAGCAGTTTCCCGGGGGCGAGCACTGAAGCTTTCTTT. This rearrangement joins TRBV27 to TRBJ1-1; D possibly corresponds to TRBD1 (6 bases). The CDR3 is 14 residues long. Trimming took off 3 bases at V and 4 bases at J, with 12 bases between the two ends. Germline loops: CDR1 MNHEY, CDR2 SMNVEV (reference sequence).

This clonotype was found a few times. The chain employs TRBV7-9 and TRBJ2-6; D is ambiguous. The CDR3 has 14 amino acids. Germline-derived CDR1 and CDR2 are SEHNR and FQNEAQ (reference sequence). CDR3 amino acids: CVMNGLSGANVLTF. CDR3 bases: TGTGTCATGAACGGGCTCTCTGGGGCCAACGTCCTGACTTTC.

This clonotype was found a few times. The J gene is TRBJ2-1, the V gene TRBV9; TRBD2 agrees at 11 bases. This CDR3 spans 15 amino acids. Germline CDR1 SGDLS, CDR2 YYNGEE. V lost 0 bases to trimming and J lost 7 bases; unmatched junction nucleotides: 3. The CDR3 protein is CASSVDLAGGNEQFF. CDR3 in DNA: TGTGCCAGCAGCGTAGATCTAGCGGGGGGAAATGAGCAGTTCTTC.

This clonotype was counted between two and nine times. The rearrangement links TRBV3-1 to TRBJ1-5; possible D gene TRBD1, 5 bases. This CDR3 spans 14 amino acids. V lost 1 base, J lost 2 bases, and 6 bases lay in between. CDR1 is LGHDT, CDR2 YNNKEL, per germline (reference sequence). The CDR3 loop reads CASSQVGGNQPQHF. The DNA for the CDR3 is TGTGCCAGCAGCCAAGTGGGGGGCAATCAGCCCCAGCATTTT.